The clone carrying this T cell receptor (beta chain) was recorded a few times. The entry originates in a study of early T cells in non-severe SARS-CoV-2 infection. Study context: The input, bulk RNA from unsorted whole blood, was sequenced, and chains were unpaired.

Unique molecular identifier tags were affixed to discrete cDNA molecules. TCRdb re-called the 5' RACE reads through MiXCR, storing one row per CDR3 protein. The sample lists under 45,000 distinct CDR3 sequences; roughly 7.9% were seen once. J was trimmed by 2 bases and V by 0 bases; bases with no gene match: 2. The CDR3 covers 16 residues. Germline V lookup: CDR1 MNHEY, CDR2 SMNVEV (reference sequence). This rearrangement joins TRBV27 to TRBJ2-3, with 10 bases aligning to TRBD2. The sequences come from whole blood, collected at baseline. The TCR comes from an adult who was a healthcare worker with PCR-confirmed SARS-CoV-2 infection or an uninfected control (not recorded which). In DNA form, the CDR3 reads TGTGCCAGCAGTTTATCAACTAGCGGGGCCACAGATACGCAGTATTTT. It encodes CASSLSTSGATDTQYF.